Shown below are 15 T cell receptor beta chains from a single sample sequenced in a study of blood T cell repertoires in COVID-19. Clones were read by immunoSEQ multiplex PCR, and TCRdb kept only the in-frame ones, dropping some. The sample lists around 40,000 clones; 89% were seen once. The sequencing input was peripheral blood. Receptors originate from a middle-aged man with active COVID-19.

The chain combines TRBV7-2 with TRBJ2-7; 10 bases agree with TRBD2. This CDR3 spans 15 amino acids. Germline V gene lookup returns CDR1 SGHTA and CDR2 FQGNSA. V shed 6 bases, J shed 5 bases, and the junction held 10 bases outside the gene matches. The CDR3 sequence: CASRGPASGSHEQYF. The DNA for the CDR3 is TGTGCCAGCAGGGGGCCCGCTAGCGGGAGCCACGAGCAGTACTTC.

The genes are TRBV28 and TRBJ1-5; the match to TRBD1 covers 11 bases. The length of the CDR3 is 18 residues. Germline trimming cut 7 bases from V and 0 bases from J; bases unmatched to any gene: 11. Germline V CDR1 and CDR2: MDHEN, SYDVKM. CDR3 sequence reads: CASTSRRTGGFSNQPQHF. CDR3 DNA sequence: TGTGCCAGCACTAGTCGCAGGACAGGGGGCTTTAGCAATCAGCCCCAGCATTTT.

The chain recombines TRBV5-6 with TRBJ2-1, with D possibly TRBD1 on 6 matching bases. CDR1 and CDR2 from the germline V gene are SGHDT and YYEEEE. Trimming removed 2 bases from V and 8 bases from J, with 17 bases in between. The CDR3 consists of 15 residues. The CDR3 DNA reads TGTGCCAGCAGCTTAAAGAGGGAGTGGGGGCATGAGCAGTTCTTC. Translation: CASSLKREWGHEQFF.

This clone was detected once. The CDR3 region has the DNA TGTGCCAGTAGTATAGAGACAGGGGGCTTACATGAGCAGTTCTTC. It is translated as CASSIETGGLHEQFF. The genes are TRBV19 and TRBJ2-1; 10 positions match TRBD1. The CDR3 extends over 15 amino acids. V was pared by 0 bases and J by 8 bases, with 4 bases of the junction left unmatched. The V gene's germline CDR1 is LNHDA and CDR2 SQIVND (reference sequence).

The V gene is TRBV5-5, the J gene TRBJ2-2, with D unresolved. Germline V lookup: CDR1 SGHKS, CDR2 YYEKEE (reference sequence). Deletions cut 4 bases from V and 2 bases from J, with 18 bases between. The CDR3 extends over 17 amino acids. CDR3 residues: CASSRFFSPRNTGELFF. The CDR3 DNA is TGTGCCAGCAGCCGATTTTTTAGTCCCCGTAACACCGGGGAGCTGTTTTTT.

CDR3 sequence (DNA): TGTGCCAGCAGCTCGGGACAGGGGAACACTGAAGCTTTCTTT. Translating gives CASSSGQGNTEAFF. The chain is built from TRBV7-3 and TRBJ1-1; 9 positions match TRBD1. The V gene end was trimmed by 4 bases and the J gene end by 1 base; junction bases not matched to a gene: 1. This CDR3 has 14 amino acids. Looked up from germline, CDR1 is SGHTA and CDR2 is FQGTGA.

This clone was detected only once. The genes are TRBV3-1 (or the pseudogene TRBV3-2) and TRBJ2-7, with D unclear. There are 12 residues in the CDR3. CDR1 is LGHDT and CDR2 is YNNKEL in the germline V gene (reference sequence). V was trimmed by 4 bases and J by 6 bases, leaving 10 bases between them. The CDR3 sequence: CASSPLGGEQYF. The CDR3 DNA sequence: TGTGCCAGCAGCCCCCTAGGTGGCGAGCAGTACTTC.

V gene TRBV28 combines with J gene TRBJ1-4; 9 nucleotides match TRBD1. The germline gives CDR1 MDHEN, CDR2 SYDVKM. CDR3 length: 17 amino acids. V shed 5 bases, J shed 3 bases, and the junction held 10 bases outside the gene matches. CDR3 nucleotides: TGTGCCAGCAGTCCTAGGGGGACAGGGAGGGCTAATGAAAAACTGTTTTTT. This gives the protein CASSPRGTGRANEKLFF. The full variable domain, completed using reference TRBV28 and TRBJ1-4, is DVKVTQSSRYLVKRTGEKVFLECVQDMDHENMFWYRQDPGLGLRLIYFSYDVKMKEKGDIPEGYSVSREKKERFSLILESASTNQTSMYLCASSPRGTGRANEKLFFGSGTQLSVL.

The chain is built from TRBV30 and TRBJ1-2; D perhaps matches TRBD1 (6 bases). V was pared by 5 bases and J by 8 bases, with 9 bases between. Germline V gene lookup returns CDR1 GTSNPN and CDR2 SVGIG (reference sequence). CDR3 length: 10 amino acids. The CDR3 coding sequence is TGTGCCTGGCACAGGGAAGGCTACACCTTC. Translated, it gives CAWHREGYTF.

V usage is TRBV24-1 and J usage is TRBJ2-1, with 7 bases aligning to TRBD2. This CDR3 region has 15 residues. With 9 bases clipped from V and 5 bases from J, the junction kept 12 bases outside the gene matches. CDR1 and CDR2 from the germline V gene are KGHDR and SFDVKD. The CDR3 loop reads CATAPGLSMNNEQFF. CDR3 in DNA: TGTGCCACCGCCCCGGGACTAAGTATGAACAATGAGCAGTTCTTC.

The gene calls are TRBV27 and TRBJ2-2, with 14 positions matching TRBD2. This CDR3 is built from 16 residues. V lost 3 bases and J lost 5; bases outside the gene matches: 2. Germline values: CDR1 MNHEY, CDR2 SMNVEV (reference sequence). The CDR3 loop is CASSLGLAGVTGELFF. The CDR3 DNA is TGTGCCAGCAGTTTGGGACTAGCGGGAGTGACCGGGGAGCTGTTTTTT.

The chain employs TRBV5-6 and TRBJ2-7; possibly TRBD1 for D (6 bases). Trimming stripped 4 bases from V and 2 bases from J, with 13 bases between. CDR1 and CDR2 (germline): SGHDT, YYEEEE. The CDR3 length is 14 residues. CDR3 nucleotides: TGTGCCAGCAGCCCAGACAGGCGCACCTACGAGCAGTACTTC. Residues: CASSPDRRTYEQYF.

CDR3 DNA sequence: TGTGCCGGAGGACAGGGAAGATATGGCTACACCTTC. Its protein product is CAGGQGRYGYTF. This rearrangement joins TRBV30 to TRBJ1-2; 8 nucleotides agree with TRBD1. There are 12 residues in the CDR3. V dropped 8 bases and J dropped 5; count of bases not matched to a gene: 7. From germline, CDR1 is GTSNPN and CDR2 SVGIG (reference sequence).

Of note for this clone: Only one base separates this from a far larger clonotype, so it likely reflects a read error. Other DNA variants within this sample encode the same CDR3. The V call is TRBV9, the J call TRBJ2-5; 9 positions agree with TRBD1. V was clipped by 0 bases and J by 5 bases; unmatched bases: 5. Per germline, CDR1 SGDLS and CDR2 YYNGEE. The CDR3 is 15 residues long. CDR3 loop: CASSVAVGTGETQYF. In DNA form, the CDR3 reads TGTGCCAGCAGCGTAGCTGTGGGGACAGGGGAGACCCAGTACTTC.

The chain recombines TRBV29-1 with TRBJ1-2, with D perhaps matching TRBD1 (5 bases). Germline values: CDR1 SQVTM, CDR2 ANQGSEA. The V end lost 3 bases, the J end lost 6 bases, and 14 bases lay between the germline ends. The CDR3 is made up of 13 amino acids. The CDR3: CSVDGGRSNGYTF. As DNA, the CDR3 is TGCAGCGTTGACGGGGGTAGGTCCAATGGCTACACCTTC.